This T cell receptor beta chain was identified during a study of breast tumors, draining lymph nodes, adjacent tissues (dated by TCRdb to 2016 to 2017). Regarding the complete study: The study compared TCR beta repertoires across tumor, adjacent nontumor tissue and axillary lymph nodes from breast cancer patients. The study aimed to assess the relationships and possible T-cell exchange between tumor, surrounding tissue and draining lymph node repertoires in human breast cancer. Study-level results and caveats: The similarity between tumor and nontumor tissue repertoires was significantly greater in luminal-like breast cancer than in basal-like breast cancer. The data were judged consistent with most tumor T cells deriving from the lymph node and then expanding within tumor tissue. Tumor T-cell repertoires showed less diversity than lymph node repertoires and more diversity than nontumor tissue repertoires, and tumor T-cell repertoires showed preferential V and J gene usage. The conclusion that tumor T cells originate in lymph nodes was presented as consistent with a hypothesis rather than as directly demonstrated.

The axillary draining lymph nodes of breast cancer patients were the source of the lymph node samples. Sequencing relied on an Illumina HiSeq 2000. TCR beta chain libraries were generated by multiplex PCR amplification. High-throughput sequencing was used to analyze the amplified TCR beta chain products. TCRdb handled the public reads itself, with Q25 trimming in fastp and clone calling in MiXCR, and kept productive beta chains. For every CDR3 protein sequence, its rows merge into one entry that carries the most common genes and DNA. The sample table contains 250,000 or so distinct CDR3 sequences; only one count was recorded for over 30% of them. More than 1% of the sample goes to the ten largest clones. Worth noting for this clonotype: The antigen it binds to is not known. With a much larger clone just one base away, this may be a read error.

Sequences LGHNA (CDR1) and YSLEER (CDR2) are obtained from the germline V gene. From the cysteine through the phenylalanine, the CDR3 covers 12 amino acids. Only the CDR3 region is kept as DNA, spanning 36 bases read in frame from base 1. The clonotype comes from a female donor with breast cancer. Some clones in this sample may be carry-over from other donors' samples. Sample: axillary lymph node tissue. Recombination linked TRBV4-3 to TRBJ2-2; the D region possibly corresponds to TRBD2 (5 bases align). The nucleotides are TGCGCCAGCAGCCAAGCGTTCGGGGAGCTGTCTTTT. Its translation is CASSQAFGELSF.